Reported below is one TCR beta chain. Its specific antigen is unknown. No much larger clonotype is one base removed from it; base qualities were not supplied. The cohort was made up of hundreds of healthy bone marrow donors. At the time of sampling, all cohort members were nominally healthy, though unrecorded immune exposures were likely present. The donor tested CMV seropositive and was one of the 289 seropositive cohort members. A peripheral blood sample was provided by each donor, and peripheral blood mononuclear cells were used for TCR beta sequencing. Genomic DNA was extracted from the blood cell samples with the Qiagen DNeasy Blood Extraction Kit. This specimen comes from a study of cytomegalovirus exposure and HLA in healthy donors (dated by TCRdb to about 2017). For the wider study: In an earlier analysis of 587 of the donors, around 290 Gb of sequence data and 90 million to 120 million unique TCR beta sequences from about 180 million T cells were reported. An early release covering more than 500 HLA-typed donors comprised approximately 290 gigabases of sequencing data and some 79 million unique TCR sequences. Of the approximately 400 genotyped donors, about 84% fell in the genetic ancestry cluster associated with self-reported Caucasian donors. The study aimed to test whether cataloging public T cell receptors could reveal signatures of past pathogen exposure. The study used immunosequencing to profile the T cell repertoires of 670 or so subjects and linked those repertoires to cytomegalovirus serostatus. Along with the approximately 620-subject first cohort, a separate validation cohort of more than 90 different subjects was used. To predict cytomegalovirus infection status, the study combined high-throughput TCR immunosequencing, statistical association of individual TCRs with disease status, and machine learning. A later analysis re-examined previously published TCR beta repertoires from over 500 donors and added high-resolution HLA genotyping to investigate patterns of TCR occurrence. The later analysis used no new phenotypic data to find candidate immune exposures, relying instead on TCR beta sequences and their occurrence across donors. An earlier analysis of a few hundred of the donors applied high-throughput TCR beta sequencing to assess whether each TCR beta V gene segment acted as functional or pseudogenic. Donor age, sex, ethnicity and CMV serostatus were compiled together with the repertoire data. Genome-wide SNP genotypes for about 65% of the roughly 670 donors were used in a later genetic analysis, which treated that subset as a discovery cohort. All discovery cohort repertoires had been generated using a single sequencing platform. Class I and class II HLA loci were covered by the typing at four-digit resolution. The number of typed donors differed by locus: about 620-640 for A, B, C, DRB1 and DQB1; approximately 540 for DQA1; over 600 for DPA1; and approximately 450 for DPB1. Several DR-DQ haplotypes were treated as single units for association and clustering because of strong linkage in the cohort. Among over 350 genotyped donors of the cohort, an average of about 240,000 unique TCR beta nucleotide sequences were sequenced per donor, roughly a sixth of them non-productive.

The method behind the library was the immunoSEQ multiplex PCR assay. For the multiplex PCR, a mixture combining 60 forward primers for TCR Vbeta segments and 13 reverse primers for TCR Jbeta segments was used. Amplification of the CDR3 region of rearranged TCR beta genes was performed with a multiplex PCR assay on genomic DNA. Amplified TCR beta libraries were sequenced as 87-base-pair reads on the Illumina HiSeq System. Concerning the study's data processing: A later analysis counted around 72 million unique TCR beta chains across the 640 or so repertoires, and roughly 11 million of these chains were shared by at least two donors. A nearest-neighbor algorithm error-corrected the raw reads and collapsed the reads into unique sequences, merging closely related sequences to remove PCR and sequencing errors. To assign V, D and J gene segments, CDR3 sequences were aligned to IMGT reference sequences. For a sequence to be retained, at least a six-nucleotide match to both a V gene segment and a J gene segment was required. A rearrangement counted as productive if the CDR3 had no stop codons and remained in frame with V and J, and every other rearrangement counted as non-productive. CDR3 was defined by IMGT convention, running from the second conserved V-encoded cysteine to the conserved J-encoded phenylalanine. The earlier analysis of roughly 590 of the donors excluded any sequence lacking an unambiguous match to a single V gene segment. An earlier analysis of several hundred of the donors called V segments functional above 56.7% productive rearrangements and segregating when the between-donor standard deviation exceeded 5%. A statistical classification framework was developed to diagnose cytomegalovirus status using the catalog of TCR beta chain sequences. In a later analysis, V and J genes were assigned by comparing TCR nucleotide sequences against IMGT/GENE-DB human TR gene sequences. The TCRdist pipeline was used in a later analysis to assign CDR3 sequences and most-parsimonious VDJ recombination scenarios. A later analysis defined each TCR beta chain by its CDR3 amino acid sequence plus V-gene family, and excluded reads lacking a unique V-gene family. A later analysis removed 592 highly shared, low-generation-probability nucleotide sequences to deal with suspected cross-contamination and a sequencing artifact. For each public chain, a later analysis derived a clonal expansion index from normalized ranks of inferred template counts within each repertoire. In a later analysis, generation probabilities were computed with a VDJ recombination model fitted to out-of-frame rearrangements, and the resulting probabilities were checked against IGoR. Hypergeometric tests were used in a later analysis to score TCR-TCR, TCR-HLA and TCR-CMV co-occurrence, with a repertoire-size bias correction applied to the TCR pairs. To estimate false discovery rates, a later analysis permuted the HLA or CMV assignments 20 times. In a later analysis, co-occurring TCRs were grouped using DBSCAN, and TCRdist sequence similarity was added for clustering within HLA-allele-positive subsets. Co-occurrence clustering excluded repertoires with fewer than 30,000 or more than 120,000 public chains, plus five with anomalous nucleotide sharing. In its TCRdb copy, this immuneACCESS table keeps in-frame sequences only and misses some clones. Where compared with another copy, unresolved V genes explain less than half of these, and the others have no known cause. V and J calls and clone size are given by that table; D and trimming were obtained from the DNA. In all, the sample holds fewer than 250,000 clones, and about four fifths of those were seen once. The ten top clones hold about 6.1% of the sample.

Overall study outcomes, separate from this receptor: Presence/absence analyses assumed roughly uniform sequencing depth across donors, an assumption that may not hold. In a later genetic analysis, a missense DCLRE1C variant was associated with V-gene and J-gene trimming of TCR beta chains, and the association was replicated in an independent cohort. Compared with the roughly 710-donor mean, donors in an Asian-associated ancestry cluster had fewer N-insertions in productive TCRs, according to a later genetic analysis. Linkage disequilibrium might explain the correlated functional status among segregating V segments, but an unknown experimental factor could not be ruled out. Specific HLA alleles were associated with about 17,000 TCR beta sequences at a false discovery rate of 0.05 in a later analysis. Assigning TCR associations to individual alleles was difficult when HLA alleles, especially DR and DQ, strongly co-occurred. A few of the identified cytomegalovirus-associated TCR beta chains were confirmed in vitro to be specific for cytomegalovirus antigens. In a later analysis, HLA-associated TCR beta chains were found to be more clonally expanded and to have lower generation probabilities than equally common non-associated chains. A later analysis found that most CMV-associated TCR beta chains appeared HLA-restricted, with HLA associations seemingly driven largely by CMV exposure. Because counts were too low, about 18 rarely observed V segments, including chromosome 9 orphons, were excluded from the earlier analysis of roughly 580 of the donors. The sequencing pipeline was judged likely to have produced a cluster of highly shared sequence variants as a technical artifact. For the cohort, immune exposure information was limited to CMV serostatus. Because some donors lacked HLA typing at each locus, the association tests relied only on the typed subset. Broadly in line with IMGT annotations, most TCR beta V segments showed up in productive rearrangements about 90% or about 30% of the time in an earlier analysis of around 600 of the donors. A later analysis reported that several top co-occurrence clusters appeared linked to parvovirus B19, influenza, CMV and Epstein-Barr virus. In a later analysis, the rate of TCR association differed among HLA loci, with DRB1 alleles having the most associated TCRs and HLA-C alleles having the fewest. Across donors, most TCR sequences were observed very rarely, whereas some public TCRs were present in many individuals. In this cohort, only TCR beta chains were sequenced, and detectable features were limited by the absence of alpha or paired-chain data. A further reported finding was that TCR beta sequences accurately predicted the HLA-A and HLA-B alleles for most subjects in the first cohort. In the study, around 150 TCR beta chains were listed as associated with cytomegalovirus. In both the original and validation cohorts, the classifier was reported to diagnose cytomegalovirus status with high specificity and sensitivity. It was suggested by the authors that the approach could potentially be generalized to other disease states and immunological phenotypes.

The origin of this receptor is a man aged 35-49 years in good health and CMV-seropositive. Sequenced input: PBMCs.

In nucleotides, the sequence is TGTGCCAGCAGCTCCCTAGGCAGGGGGCTGTTTTTT. This encodes CASSSLGRGLFF. Here the chain combines TRBV7-2 and TRBJ1-4; 7 junctional bases match TRBD1. At the junction V is shortened by 4 bases and J by 14 bases; bases outside the gene matches: 7. From cysteine to phenylalanine, the CDR3 is 12 amino acids long. Just CDR3 DNA is preserved here, 36 bases in frame from base 1. The germline V gene provides CDR1 SGHTA and CDR2 FQGNSA.